The sequence of this T cell receptor (beta chain) was determined in a study of blood T cell repertoires in COVID-19. Study-wide context: Samples came from the United States, Italy and Spain, spanning acute and convalescent COVID-19. PBMCs, B-cell-depleted T cells, or T cells provided the cDNA or gDNA that made up the material.

In the authors' methods: The authors estimated nucleated cell counts from reference gene primer amplification. Clones were sequenced by immunoSEQ multiplex PCR, and TCRdb holds only the in-frame ones, with some missing. V and J calls and clone size are those listed in that table; D and trimming were worked out from the DNA. Counted here are 100,000 to 150,000 clones, roughly 85% occurring once; the ten biggest clones make up around 3.2%. The Seattle patients, enrolled during active infection, were followed longitudinally. The V segment lost 1 base and the J segment 4 bases; nucleotides outside the gene matches: 5. This CDR3 has 16 amino acids. Germline V gene data show CDR1 as MNHEY and CDR2 as SVGEGT.

The sequence derives from a woman aged 80 or over with COVID-19, enrolled during active disease. What was sequenced was peripheral blood. The rearrangement joins TRBV6-2 or TRBV6-3 to TRBJ1-2, with TRBD1 matching 11 bases. The CDR3 is CASSYFGTGGSYGYTF. The CDR3 coding sequence is TGTGCCAGCAGTTACTTCGGGACAGGGGGTTCCTATGGCTACACCTTC.